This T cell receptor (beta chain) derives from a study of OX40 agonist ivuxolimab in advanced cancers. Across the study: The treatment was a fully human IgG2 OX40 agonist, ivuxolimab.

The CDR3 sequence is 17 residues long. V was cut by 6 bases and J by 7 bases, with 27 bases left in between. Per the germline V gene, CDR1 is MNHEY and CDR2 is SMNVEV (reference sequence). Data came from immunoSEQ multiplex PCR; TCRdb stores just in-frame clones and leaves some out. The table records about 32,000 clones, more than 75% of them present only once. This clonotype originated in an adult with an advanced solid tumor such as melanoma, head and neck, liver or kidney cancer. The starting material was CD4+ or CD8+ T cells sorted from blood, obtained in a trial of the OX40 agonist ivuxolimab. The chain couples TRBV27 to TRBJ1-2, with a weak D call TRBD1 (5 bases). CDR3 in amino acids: CASSHQGAKGLAGGYTF. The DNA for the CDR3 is TGTGCCAGCAGCCACCAGGGAGCGAAGGGGTTGGCGGGTGGCTACACCTTC.